This TCR beta chain was found in a study of CXCR3-negative and CXCR3-positive naive CD8 T cells (dated by TCRdb to the late 2010s). Background for the entire study: In total, some 130 million TRB reads were obtained, or roughly 1.5 +/- 0.3 million reads per library. Diversity and physicochemical repertoire analyses covered roughly eleven donors pooled from two independent experiments. The TRBV-TRBJ cluster analysis covered naive subsets from a handful of donors and memory cells from 3 donors. Results the study describes overall, beyond this receptor: Because surface CD5, which has been linked to self-reactivity in mice, was comparable between naive subsets, TCR interaction strength was also inferred from TRB CDR3 physicochemical properties. Comparably high repertoire diversity was found in both naive subsets, whereas much lower repertoire diversity was found in memory CD8+ T cells. TRB CDR3s from CXCR3-positive naive cells showed higher hydrophobicity (lower Kidera factor 4), lower energy, and higher strength and volume indices than CXCR3-negative naive cells. TRBV-TRBJ usage was similar between naive CXCR3-negative and CXCR3-positive cells from the same donor, while memory cells showed distinct patterns. Freshly isolated PBMCs were used for most assays because CXCR3 expression went down partially after cryopreservation.

Instrument on record: NextSeq 550. The Human TCR Profiling Kit (MiLaboratory) was used to make UMI-labeled 5' RACE TRB cDNA libraries. The full amount of extracted RNA was used for cDNA synthesis, and the full amount of resulting cDNA was used for PCR amplification. Libraries were prepared in parallel with an identical number of PCR cycles. Per the original workflow: MIGEC and MiXCR extracted about 48,000 +/- 9,800 unique UMI-labeled TRB cDNA molecules per library, requiring at least two reads per UMI. An average of around 40,000 +/- 10,000 functional in-frame TRB CDR3 nucleotide clonotypes without stop codons was found per library. After downsampling to 5000 UMI-labeled TRB molecules per sample, diversity metrics, including normalized Shannon-Wiener and Chao1, were computed in VDJtools. For the central five CDR3 residues, VDJtools calculated physicochemical properties weighted by clonotype size, namely interaction energy, strength, volume and Kidera factor 4. The reads underwent TCRdb reprocessing, giving one record for each CDR3 protein sequence and no DNA. The V and J calls were determined by TCRdb, not by the authors. The table for this sample records about 150,000 distinct CDR3 sequences. Of the sample, approximately 0.51% is held by the ten largest clones.

Remarks on this clonotype: No antigen is known for it.

For each CD8+ T cell subset, flow sorting was done in triplicate, and roughly 330,000 cells per subset went directly into RLT lysis buffer. Naive CD8+ T cells were defined stringently as CD45RO-CCR7+CD27+CD95- to exclude memory contaminants. Standard density gradient centrifugation was used to isolate peripheral blood mononuclear cells from buffy coats. Naive CXCR3-negative and CXCR3-positive CD8+ T cells were flow-sorted using a FACSAria III. Total RNA was extracted from sorted cells using an RNeasy Mini Kit. CDR1 MNHEY and CDR2 SVGEGT were looked up in the germline V gene. The CDR3 spans 13 residues, from the cysteine through the phenylalanine. The nucleotide record is missing.

The chain is assembled from TRBV6-2 or TRBV6-3 and TRBJ2-3. Sequences were obtained from naive CXCR3+ CD8+ T cells from blood. This sample's cell subset or site label indicates: CD45RO-CCR7+CD27+CD95- naive CD8+ T cells expressing CXCR3 (TNR3+). The sequence came from a human donor in good health. Some clones in this sample may be carry-over from other donors' samples. The CDR3 reads CASSYKVTDTQYF.